Listed here is a single TCR beta chain. Its antigen is unidentified. These data belong to a study of cytomegalovirus exposure and HLA in healthy donors. Study-wide findings and caveats: Association of 15,000 to 20,000 TCR beta sequences with HLA alleles was found at 0.05 false discovery rate in a later analysis. In a later analysis, a missense DCLRE1C variant was linked to TCR beta V- and J-gene trimming. Later, TCR association rates were found to vary by HLA locus, highest for DRB1 and lowest for HLA-C. An observed cluster of highly shared sequence variants was recorded as a likely sequencing artifact.

This CDR3 is built from 16 residues. CDR1 and CDR2 (germline): SGHRS, YFSETQ. J was trimmed by 0 bases and V by 7 bases; bases with no gene match: 8. The PCR contained 60 Vbeta and 13 Jbeta primers. Sequencing was performed with immunoSEQ multiplex PCR; in TCRdb, only in-frame clones are kept and a portion is missing. The sample lists around 140,000 clones; approximately 77% were seen once. This receptor was taken from a woman between 40 and 50 years old in good health and CMV-seronegative. The sequencing input was PBMCs. The chain couples TRBV5-1 to TRBJ2-2; 8 bases agree with TRBD2. CDR3 nucleotide sequence: TGCGCCAGCGCCAAGGCGGGGGGAGCGAACACCGGGGAGCTGTTTTTT. Amino acids: CASAKAGGANTGELFF.